One TCR beta chain is described in this entry. Donors gave roughly 10 milliliters of peripheral blood apiece. PBMCs were isolated at a quantity of at least 7 million per sample. This CDR3 comprises 17 residues. The germline V gene has CDR1 SGHDN and CDR2 FVKESK. V trimming: 4 bases; J trimming: 0 bases; junction bases outside the gene matches: 7. The data are from a study of blood T cells in healthy people across ages. It was with a sample-barcoded 5' primer and a J-beta primer mix that a second PCR of roughly 6 to 12 cycles was run. Every cDNA molecule carried a tag from a template-switch adaptor bearing 12 random nucleotides. TCRdb re-called the 5' RACE reads with MiXCR, one entry per CDR3 protein. The data contain about 1,600,000 distinct CDR3 sequences, 42% of them seen just once; the ten biggest clones take up 7.9%.

This TCR was recovered from a woman between 18 and 29 years old in good health. The chain is built from TRBV14 and TRBJ2-7, with 12 bases fitting TRBD2. Sequenced sample: blood. The CDR3 sequence is CASSLGTSGWSSYEQYF. The CDR3 DNA follows: TGTGCCAGCAGCCTTGGGACTAGCGGGTGGAGCTCCTACGAGCAGTACTTC.